This passage covers 15 T cell receptor beta chains from one sample sequenced in a study of CD8+ T cells in alopecia areata (dated by TCRdb to the late 2010s). Libraries came from the immunoSEQ multiplex PCR assay. RNA was extracted from all samples and reverse transcribed into cDNA as template for TCR sequencing. TCRdb holds this immuneACCESS table with in-frame rearrangements only. Some clones are missing; in checked studies, unresolved V genes explain under half, and the rest has no known cause. The sample data list about 250,000 clones, and 67% of these were observed just once. The top ten clonotypes cover approximately 1.2% of the sample. This specimen's time point label, interpreted: baseline before oral tofacitinib. The source material was CD4+ T cells sorted from blood, sampled at week 0. The receptors originated from a human donor with alopecia areata.

CDR3 bases: TGTGCCTGGAGTTCCGAATCTGGAAACACCATATATTTT. It encodes CAWSSESGNTIYF. V usage is TRBV30 and J usage is TRBJ1-3; unclear D gene. Per germline, CDR1 GTSNPN and CDR2 SVGIG (reference sequence). The ends were cut back, 2 bases at V and 1 base at J, with 6 bases in the middle. There are 13 residues in the CDR3.

The rearrangement uses TRBV27 and TRBJ1-5; no firm D call. The germline V gene has CDR1 MNHEY and CDR2 SMNVEV (reference sequence). V was cut by 0 bases and J by 2 bases, with 2 bases left in between. The length of the CDR3 is 13 residues. The CDR3: CASSLSRNQPQHF. CDR3 in DNA: TGTGCCAGCAGTTTATCGCGCAATCAGCCCCAGCATTTT.

This clone turned up a few times. The J gene is TRBJ2-5, the V gene TRBV5-1; tentative D call: TRBD1 (5 bases). Germline values: CDR1 SGHRS, CDR2 YFSETQ. This CDR3 has 13 amino acids. Between the trimmed V and J ends, which lost 5 bases and 1 base, there was a span of 9 bases. The CDR3 DNA is TGCGCCAGCAGGAGACAGCCCCAAGAGACCCAGTACTTC. Protein: CASRRQPQETQYF.

The rearrangement joins TRBV7-9 to TRBJ1-2; no clear D gene. Between the trimmed V and J ends, which lost 5 bases and 3 bases, there was a span of 13 bases. In germline, CDR1 is SEHNR, CDR2 FQNEAQ (reference sequence). CDR3 length: 14 amino acids. The CDR3 loop reads CASSPPGEYYGYTF. CDR3 DNA: TGTGCCAGCAGCCCACCGGGAGAGTACTATGGCTACACCTTC.

This clone was recorded a few times. Within the sample, other DNA sequences also encode this same CDR3. The J gene is TRBJ2-3, the V gene TRBV29-1; D not certain. CDR3 length equals 12 residues. Looked up from germline, CDR1 is SQVTM and CDR2 is ANQGSEA. The V gene lost 6 bases and the J gene lost 0 bases, with 7 bases spanning the gap. The CDR3 here is CSVRTSTDTQYF. The DNA of the CDR3 is TGCAGCGTACGGACGAGCACAGATACGCAGTATTTT.

The genes are TRBV5-1 and TRBJ1-6, with 7 positions matching TRBD1. Germline V gene lookup returns CDR1 SGHRS and CDR2 YFSETQ. The junction had 5 bases not matched to a gene; V was cut back by 5 bases and J by 3 bases. The CDR3 loop spans 15 amino acids. CDR3 region: CASSRDSHYNSPLHF. CDR3 coding DNA: TGCGCCAGCAGTCGGGACAGCCACTATAATTCACCCCTCCACTTT.

This clone was picked up a small number of times. The chain is built from TRBV19 and TRBJ1-3; D remains ambiguous. Germline CDR1 LNHDA, CDR2 SQIVND (reference sequence). The CDR3 loop spans 14 amino acids. V was cut by 3 bases and J by 0 bases, with 6 bases left in between. The CDR3 loop reads CASSIRGSGNTIYF. In DNA form, the CDR3 reads TGTGCCAGTAGTATCCGAGGCTCTGGAAACACCATATATTTT.

V gene TRBV30 combines with J gene TRBJ1-6, with a tentative D call TRBD1 (5 bases). With 5 bases removed from V and 6 bases from J, the gap between germline ends came to 11 bases. The CDR3 spans 13 residues. Germline assignment: CDR1 GTSNPN and CDR2 SVGIG (reference sequence). DNA for the CDR3: TGTGCCTGGGAAACAGGCCTTAATTCACCCCTCCACTTT. Encoded protein: CAWETGLNSPLHF.

The V and J genes are TRBV2 and TRBJ2-1, with no clear D. V lost 6 bases, J lost 15 bases, and 15 bases lay in between. The germline gives CDR1 SNHLY, CDR2 FYNNEI. The CDR3 length is 11 residues. CDR3 sequence reads: CASRRLGVGFF. CDR3 bases: TGTGCCAGCAGGCGGTTGGGCGTGGGGTTCTTC.

This chain joins TRBV4-1 and TRBJ2-7; 7 bases match TRBD2. V lost 2 bases and J lost 2; bases outside the gene matches: 9. The CDR3 runs 16 residues. Germline CDR1 reads MGHRA; CDR2 reads YSYEKL. The CDR3 sequence is CASSQPAGLAPYEQYF. For the CDR3, the DNA is TGCGCCAGCAGCCAACCAGCGGGACTCGCCCCCTACGAGCAGTACTTC.

The rearrangement joins TRBV5-1 to TRBJ2-4, with D perhaps matching TRBD1 or TRBD2 (5 bases each). The CDR3 is 15 residues long. Trimming took off 5 bases at V and 6 bases at J, with 18 bases between the two ends. The germline gives CDR1 SGHRS, CDR2 YFSETQ. The CDR3 loop reads CASSPGRGPRNIQYF. In DNA, the CDR3 is TGCGCCAGCAGTCCTGGACGGGGCCCAAGAAACATTCAGTACTTC.

The gene calls are TRBV13 and TRBJ2-1; D remains unclear. There are 16 residues in the CDR3. The germline CDR1 and CDR2 sequences are PRHDT and FYEKMQ (reference sequence). V was clipped by 5 bases and J by 2 bases, with 16 bases between them. CDR3 sequence (DNA): TGTGCCAGCAGCCGCAGAAGGATCACGACCTACAATGAGCAGTTCTTC. This encodes CASSRRRITTYNEQFF.

The V and J genes are TRBV6-6 and TRBJ1-2; TRBD1 might be the D (5 bases). Germline CDR1 and CDR2: MNHNY and SVGAGI (reference sequence). Trimming shortened V by 6 bases and J by 4 bases, and 12 bases separated the two germline ends. The CDR3 runs to 13 residues. CDR3 protein: CASRERGSYGYTF. Here the CDR3 DNA reads TGTGCCAGCAGGGAGAGGGGTAGCTATGGCTACACCTTC.

The rearrangement links TRBV7-9 to TRBJ1-6; D may be TRBD1 (6 bases). The CDR3 has 14 residues. V lost 11 bases to trimming and J lost 13 bases, with 24 bases between them. Germline CDR1 and CDR2: SEHNR and FQNEAQ (reference sequence). As DNA, the CDR3 is TGTGCCGGGGGGACCGGGACATTGGGTTCCCCCCTCCACTTT. This codes for CAGGTGTLGSPLHF.

The chain employs TRBV29-1 and TRBJ2-5; the match to TRBD1 covers 10 bases. The CDR3 has 14 amino acids. The trim removed 6 bases at V and 5 bases at J, leaving 9 bases unmatched. Germline lookup yields CDR1 SQVTM and CDR2 ANQGSEA. The CDR3 spells CSVSGQGTGETQYF. DNA of the CDR3: TGCAGCGTCTCGGGACAGGGGACAGGGGAGACCCAGTACTTC.